These 5 T cell receptor beta chains came from one sample sequenced in a study of blood T cells in healthy people across ages. PCR was performed a second time for roughly 6 to 12 cycles using a sample-barcoded 5' primer and a J-beta primer mix. TCRdb reanalysed the 5' RACE reads using MiXCR and keeps one entry per CDR3 protein. The repertoire holds about 1.8 million distinct CDR3 sequences, with about 50% as singletons. The sequencing input was blood. These TCRs come from a woman aged 35 to 49 in good health.

The chain carries TRBV13 and TRBJ2-1; D gene unclear. This CDR3 has 15 residues. The germline V and J ends were trimmed by 3 bases and 5 bases, with 14 bases remaining between them. Germline V lookup: CDR1 PRHDT, CDR2 FYEKMQ (reference sequence). The CDR3 region has the DNA TGTGCCAGCAGCTTCGAGGTGGCTGGGGACAATGAGCAGTTCTTC. The encoded protein is CASSFEVAGDNEQFF.

The chain recombines TRBV3-1 with TRBJ2-5, with TRBD1 as a possible D gene (6 bases). This CDR3 comprises 15 residues. V lost 4 bases, J lost 2 bases, and 14 bases lay in between. Germline assignment: CDR1 LGHDT and CDR2 YNNKEL (reference sequence). The CDR3 here is CASSPPLGAQETQYF. The CDR3 DNA sequence: TGTGCCAGCAGCCCCCCCCTGGGGGCTCAAGAGACCCAGTACTTC.

The CDR3 region is CASGPGHHEQYF. The CDR3 nucleotides are TGTGCTAGTGGTCCGGGCCACCACGAGCAGTACTTC. The gene calls are TRBV12-5 and TRBJ2-5; D gene uncertain. The tail of the sequence fits TRBJ2-7 better, so the J call may be wrong. Germline V gene sequence: CDR1 LGHNT, CDR2 FRNRAP. This CDR3 spans 12 amino acids.

As to this clonotype: Possible read error: a much larger clone is one base away. The rearrangement joins TRBV24-1 to TRBJ2-7; 12 bases line up with TRBD2. V lost 4 bases, J lost 7 bases, and 16 bases stayed unmatched. The CDR3 covers 18 residues. Germline V gene sequence: CDR1 KGHDR, CDR2 SFDVKD. CDR3 bases: TGTGCCACCAGTGACCCCAGAAGGACTAGCGGGGCCTACAATGAGCAGTACTTC. It is translated as CATSDPRRTSGAYNEQYF.

The chain has TRBV7-9 and TRBJ2-5, with D perhaps assigned TRBD1 or TRBD2 (5 bases each). With 7 bases removed from V and 2 bases from J, the gap between germline ends came to 11 bases. Germline-derived CDR1 and CDR2 are SEHNR and FQNEAQ (reference sequence). The CDR3 spans 13 residues. The CDR3 loop reads CASTVGVQETQYF. The CDR3 DNA reads TGTGCCAGCACCGTGGGGGTACAAGAGACCCAGTACTTC.